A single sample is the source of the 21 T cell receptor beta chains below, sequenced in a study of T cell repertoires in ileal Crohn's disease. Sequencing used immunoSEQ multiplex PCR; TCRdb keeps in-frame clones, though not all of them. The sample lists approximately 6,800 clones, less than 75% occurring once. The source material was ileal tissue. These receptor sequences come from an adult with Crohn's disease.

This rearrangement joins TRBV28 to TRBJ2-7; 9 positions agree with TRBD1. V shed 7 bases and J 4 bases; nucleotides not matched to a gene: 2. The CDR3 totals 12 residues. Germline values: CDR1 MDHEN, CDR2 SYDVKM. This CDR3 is CASKQGAYEQYF. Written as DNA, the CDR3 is TGTGCCAGCAAACAGGGGGCTTACGAGCAGTACTTC. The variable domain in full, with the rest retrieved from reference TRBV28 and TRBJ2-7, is DVKVTQSSRYLVKRTGEKVFLECVQDMDHENMFWYRQDPGLGLRLIYFSYDVKMKEKGDIPEGYSVSREKKERFSLILESASTNQTSMYLCASKQGAYEQYFGPGTRLTVT.

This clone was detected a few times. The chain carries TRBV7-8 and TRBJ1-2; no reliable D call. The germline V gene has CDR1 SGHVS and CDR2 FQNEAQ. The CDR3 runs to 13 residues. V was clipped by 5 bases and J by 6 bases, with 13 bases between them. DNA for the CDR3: TGTGCCAGCAGCAAAGGTTTGAGCGATGGCTACACCTTC. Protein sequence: CASSKGLSDGYTF.

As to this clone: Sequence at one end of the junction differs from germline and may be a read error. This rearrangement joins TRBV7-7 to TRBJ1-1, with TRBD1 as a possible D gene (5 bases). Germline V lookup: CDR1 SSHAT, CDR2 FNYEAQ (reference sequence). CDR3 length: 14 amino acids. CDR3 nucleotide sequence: TGTGCTAGCAGCCCCAGCGACAGCAACACTGAAGCTTTCTTT. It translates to CASSPSDSNTEAFF.

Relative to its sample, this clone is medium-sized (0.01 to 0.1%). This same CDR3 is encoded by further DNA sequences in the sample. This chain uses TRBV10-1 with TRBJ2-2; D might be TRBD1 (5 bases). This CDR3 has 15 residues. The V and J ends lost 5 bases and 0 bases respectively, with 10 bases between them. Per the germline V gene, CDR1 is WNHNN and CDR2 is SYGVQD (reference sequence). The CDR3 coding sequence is TGCGCCAGCAGTAGAGACAGCGCGAACACCGGGGAGCTGTTTTTT. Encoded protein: CASSRDSANTGELFF.

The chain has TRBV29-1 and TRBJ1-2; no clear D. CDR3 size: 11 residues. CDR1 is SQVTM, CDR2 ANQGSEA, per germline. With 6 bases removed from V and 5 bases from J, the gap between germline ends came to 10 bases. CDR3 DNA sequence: TGCAGCGTGCTAGAGGTATATGGCTACACCTTC. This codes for CSVLEVYGYTF.

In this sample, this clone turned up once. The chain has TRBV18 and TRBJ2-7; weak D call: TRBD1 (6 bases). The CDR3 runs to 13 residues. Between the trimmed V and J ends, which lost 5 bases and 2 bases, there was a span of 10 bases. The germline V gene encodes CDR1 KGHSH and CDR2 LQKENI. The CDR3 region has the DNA TGTGCCAGCTCATCGGACAGCGCCTACGAGCAGTACTTC. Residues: CASSSDSAYEQYF.

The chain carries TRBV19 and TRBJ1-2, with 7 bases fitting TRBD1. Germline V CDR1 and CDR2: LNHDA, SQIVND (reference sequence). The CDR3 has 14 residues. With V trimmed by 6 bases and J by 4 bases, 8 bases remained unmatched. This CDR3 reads CASRVTGSAYGYTF. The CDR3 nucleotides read TGTGCCAGTAGGGTGACAGGGTCGGCCTATGGCTACACCTTC.

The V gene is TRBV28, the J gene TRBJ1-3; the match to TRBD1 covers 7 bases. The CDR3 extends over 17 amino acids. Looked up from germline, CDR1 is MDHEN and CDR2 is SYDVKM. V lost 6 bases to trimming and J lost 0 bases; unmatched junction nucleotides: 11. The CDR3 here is CASRFTTGVFSGNTIYF. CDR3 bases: TGTGCCAGCAGATTTACTACAGGGGTGTTCTCTGGAAACACCATATATTTT.

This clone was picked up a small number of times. CDR3 sequence: CASSVRSTEAFF. In DNA, the CDR3 is TGTGCCAGCAGTGTTAGGAGCACTGAAGCTTTCTTT. The chain is built from TRBV2 and TRBJ1-1; D gene uncertain. This CDR3 is built from 12 residues. Germline V gives CDR1 SNHLY, CDR2 FYNNEI. The V end was cut by 4 bases, the J end by 4 bases, with 7 bases between.

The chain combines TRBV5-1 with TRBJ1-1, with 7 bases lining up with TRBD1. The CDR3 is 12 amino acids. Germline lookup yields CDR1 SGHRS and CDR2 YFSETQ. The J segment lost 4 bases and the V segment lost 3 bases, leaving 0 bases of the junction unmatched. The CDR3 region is CASSWDSTEAFF. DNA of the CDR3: TGCGCCAGCAGCTGGGACAGCACTGAAGCTTTCTTT.

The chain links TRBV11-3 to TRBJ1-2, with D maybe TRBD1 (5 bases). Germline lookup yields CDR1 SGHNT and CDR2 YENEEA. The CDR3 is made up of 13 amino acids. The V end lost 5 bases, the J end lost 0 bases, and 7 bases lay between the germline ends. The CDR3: CASSPTANYGYTF. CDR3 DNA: TGTGCCAGCAGCCCGACAGCTAACTATGGCTACACCTTC.

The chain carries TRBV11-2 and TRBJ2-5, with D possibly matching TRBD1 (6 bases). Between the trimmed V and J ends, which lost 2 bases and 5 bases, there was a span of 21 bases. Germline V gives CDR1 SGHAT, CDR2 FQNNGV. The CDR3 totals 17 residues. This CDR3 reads CASSLNGGVLTTETQYF. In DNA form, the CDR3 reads TGTGCCAGCAGCTTAAATGGGGGCGTCCTTACCACGGAGACCCAGTACTTC.

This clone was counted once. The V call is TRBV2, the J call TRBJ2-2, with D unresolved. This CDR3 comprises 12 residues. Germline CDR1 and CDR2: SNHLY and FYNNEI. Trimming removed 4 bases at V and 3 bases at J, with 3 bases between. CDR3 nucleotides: TGTGCCAGCAGTGCAGACACCGGGGAGCTGTTTTTT. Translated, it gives CASSADTGELFF.

CDR3 nucleotides: TGTGCCTGGAGGGGAGGGGGGCTCCTATCGTTCTTC. This sequence encodes CAWRGGGLLSFF. The chain is built from TRBV30 and TRBJ2-1, with D maybe TRBD2 (7 bases). The germline CDR1 and CDR2 sequences are GTSNPN and SVGIG (reference sequence). V was trimmed by 3 bases and J by 15 bases, leaving 18 bases between them. The CDR3 length is 12 residues.

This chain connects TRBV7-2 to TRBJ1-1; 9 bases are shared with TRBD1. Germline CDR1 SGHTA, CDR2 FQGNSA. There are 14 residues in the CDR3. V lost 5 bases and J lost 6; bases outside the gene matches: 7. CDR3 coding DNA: TGTGCCAGCAGCCAACTACAGGGGGCCGCTGAAGCTTTCTTT. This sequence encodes CASSQLQGAAEAFF.

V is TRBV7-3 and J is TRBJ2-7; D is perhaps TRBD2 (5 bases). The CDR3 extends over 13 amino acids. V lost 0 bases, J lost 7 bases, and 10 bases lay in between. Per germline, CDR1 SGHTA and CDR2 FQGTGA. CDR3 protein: CASSLTGAREQYF. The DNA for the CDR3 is TGTGCCAGCAGCTTAACGGGAGCAAGGGAGCAGTACTTC. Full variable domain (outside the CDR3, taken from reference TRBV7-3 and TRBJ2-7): GAGVSQTPSNKVTEKGKYVELRCDPISGHTALYWYRQSLGQGPEFLIYFQGTGAADDSGLPNDRFFAVRPEGSVSTLKIQRTERGDSAVYLCASSLTGAREQYFGPGTRLTVT.

CDR3 in DNA: TGTGCCAGCAGGGGACTAGCGGGGGGGCATGAGCAGTTCTTC. It is translated as CASRGLAGGHEQFF. This rearrangement joins TRBV7-2 to TRBJ2-1, with 16 bases that match TRBD2. Per the germline V gene, CDR1 is SGHTA and CDR2 is FQGNSA. Trimming at V came to 6 bases and at J to 8 bases, leaving 1 base not matched to a gene. CDR3 length: 14 residues.

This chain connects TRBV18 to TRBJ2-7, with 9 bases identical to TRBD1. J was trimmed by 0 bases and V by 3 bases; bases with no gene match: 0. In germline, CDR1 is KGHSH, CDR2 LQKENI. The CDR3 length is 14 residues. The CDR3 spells CASSPTGGSYEQYF. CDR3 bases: TGTGCCAGCTCACCGACAGGGGGCTCCTACGAGCAGTACTTC.

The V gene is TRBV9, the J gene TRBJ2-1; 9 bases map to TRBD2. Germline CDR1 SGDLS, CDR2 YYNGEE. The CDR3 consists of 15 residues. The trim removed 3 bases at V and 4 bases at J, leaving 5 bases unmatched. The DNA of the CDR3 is TGTGCCAGCAGCGCCCGCAGCGGGGGGTACAATGAGCAGTTCTTC. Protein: CASSARSGGYNEQFF.

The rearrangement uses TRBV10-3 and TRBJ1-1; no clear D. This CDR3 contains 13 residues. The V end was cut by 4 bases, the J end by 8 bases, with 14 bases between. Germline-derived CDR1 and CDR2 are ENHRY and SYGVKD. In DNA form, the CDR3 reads TGTGCCATCAGTGTCGACACGCCCGAAGAAGCTTTCTTT. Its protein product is CAISVDTPEEAFF.

The CDR3 DNA reads TGTGCCAGCAGTCCCCTGAGACAGGGGGCCACTGAAGCTTTCTTT. It is translated as CASSPLRQGATEAFF. The rearrangement joins TRBV25-1 to TRBJ1-1; the match to TRBD1 covers 10 bases. V lost 5 bases, J lost 4 bases, and 7 bases stayed unmatched. Germline CDR1 is MGHDK and CDR2 is SYGVNS. The CDR3 is made up of 15 amino acids.